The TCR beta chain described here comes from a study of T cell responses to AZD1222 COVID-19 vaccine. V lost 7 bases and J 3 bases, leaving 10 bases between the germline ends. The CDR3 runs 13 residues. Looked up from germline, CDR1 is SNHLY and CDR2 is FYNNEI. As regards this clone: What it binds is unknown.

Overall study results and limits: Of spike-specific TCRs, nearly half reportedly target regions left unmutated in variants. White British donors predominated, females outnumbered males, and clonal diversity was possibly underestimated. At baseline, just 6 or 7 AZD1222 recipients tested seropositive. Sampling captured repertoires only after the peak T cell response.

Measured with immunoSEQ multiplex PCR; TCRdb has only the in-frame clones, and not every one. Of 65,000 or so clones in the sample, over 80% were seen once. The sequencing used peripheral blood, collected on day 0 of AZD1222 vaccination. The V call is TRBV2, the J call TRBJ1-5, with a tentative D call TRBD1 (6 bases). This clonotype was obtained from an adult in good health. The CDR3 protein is CASIGQPNQPQHF. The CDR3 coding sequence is TGTGCCAGCATAGGACAGCCCAATCAGCCCCAGCATTTT.